The 25 T cell receptor beta chains reported below all come from one sample, sequenced in a study of blood T cell repertoires in COVID-19. Data came from immunoSEQ multiplex PCR; TCRdb stores just in-frame clones and leaves some out. In the table there are about 300,000 clones, around nine tenths of which are singletons. Sequencing was done on a sample of peripheral blood. These receptors came from a man between 65 and 79 years old with acute or convalescent COVID-19.

The chain employs TRBV15 and TRBJ2-3; the match to TRBD2 covers 7 bases. The germline V gene encodes CDR1 LNHNV and CDR2 YYDKDF (reference sequence). The V segment lost 4 bases and the J segment 10 bases; nucleotides outside the gene matches: 11. CDR3 length: 14 residues. Here the CDR3 reads CATSNTQGLAAQYF. CDR3 coding DNA: TGTGCCACCAGCAATACTCAAGGCCTAGCGGCGCAGTATTTT.

The rearrangement links TRBV4-2 to TRBJ2-7; weak D call: TRBD1 (6 bases). The CDR3 spans 15 residues. V was shortened by 2 bases and J by 7 bases, with 18 bases between the two germline ends. Germline V gene sequence: CDR1 LGHNA, CDR2 YNFKEQ. Written as DNA, the CDR3 is TGTGCCAGCAGCCAACCTGGACAGATCCTTCTAGAGCAGTACTTC. Translation gives CASSQPGQILLEQYF.

The rearrangement joins TRBV12-2 to TRBJ2-7; the table's D call TRBD1 went unverified against the DNA. TRBV12-2 is listed as a pseudogene. The CDR3 has 15 amino acids. CDR3 amino acids: CASRVKTGGHYEQYF. The DNA of the CDR3 is TGTGCAAGTCGCGTAAAGACAGGGGGCCACTACGAGCAGTACTTC.

The chain uses TRBV19 and TRBJ1-5; TRBD1 matches at 11 bases. Unmatched junction bases numbered 7, after V lost 7 bases and J lost 5 bases. CDR1 is LNHDA, CDR2 SQIVND, per germline (reference sequence). CDR3 length: 15 amino acids. As DNA, the CDR3 is TGTGCCAGTACCCCAAGGGGACAGGGGGATCAGCCCCAGCATTTT. Its translation: CASTPRGQGDQPQHF.

The chain couples TRBV5-1 to TRBJ2-7; 12 bases map to TRBD2. V lost 0 bases and J lost 1; bases outside the gene matches: 2. The CDR3 totals 16 residues. Germline assignment: CDR1 SGHRS and CDR2 YFSETQ. CDR3 sequence (DNA): TGCGCCAGCAGCTTGGGGGGGACTAGCGGGTCCTACGAGCAGTACTTC. Translated: CASSLGGTSGSYEQYF.

The genes are TRBV5-1 and TRBJ2-3, with TRBD2 matching 16 bases. Trimming took 3 bases from V and 4 from J; bases not matched to a gene: 11. The CDR3 has 19 amino acids. The germline CDR1 and CDR2 sequences are SGHRS and YFSETQ. The CDR3 nucleotides read TGCGCCAGCAGCTCGGGACTGGGGACTAGCGGGGGGGCCCCAGATACGCAGTATTTT. This sequence encodes CASSSGLGTSGGAPDTQYF.

A few counts support this clone. The CDR3 is CSASDRYEQYF. The CDR3, as DNA: TGCAGTGCTAGTGACCGCTACGAGCAGTACTTC. The chain uses TRBV20-1 and TRBJ2-7; unclear D gene. CDR1 is DFQATT, CDR2 SNEGSKA, per germline (reference sequence). The V end lost 3 bases, the J end lost 3 bases, and 6 bases lay between the germline ends. The CDR3 spans 11 residues.

The J gene is TRBJ2-7, the V gene TRBV6-1; 10 bases are a match to TRBD1. The V gene end was trimmed by 0 bases and the J gene end by 3 bases; junction bases not matched to a gene: 5. In germline, CDR1 is MNHNS, CDR2 SASEGT. The CDR3 sequence is 16 residues long. The CDR3, as DNA: TGTGCCAGCAGTGAAGCGCGGGGACAGGGGCACTACGAGCAGTACTTC. It codes for CASSEARGQGHYEQYF.

The CDR3 DNA follows: TGTGCCAGCAGCTCGGGACAGAACTATGGCTACACCTTC. The encoded protein is CASSSGQNYGYTF. V is TRBV7-6 and J is TRBJ1-2, with 7 bases matching TRBD1. The V segment lost 4 bases and the J segment 2 bases; nucleotides outside the gene matches: 1. The CDR3 runs 13 residues. The germline gives CDR1 SGHVS, CDR2 FNYEAQ.

The chain couples TRBV14 to TRBJ1-2, with D tentatively TRBD1 (5 bases). The CDR3 contains 19 residues. Germline V gene lookup returns CDR1 SGHDN and CDR2 FVKESK. Trimming removed 2 bases at V and 3 bases at J, with 25 bases between. The CDR3 sequence: CASSQCKAGPLTFYYGYTF. The CDR3 bases are TGTGCCAGCAGCCAATGTAAGGCAGGGCCTCTTACCTTCTACTATGGCTACACCTTC. Full variable domain (rest looked up from reference TRBV14 and TRBJ1-2): EAGVTQFPSHSVIEKGQTVTLRCDPISGHDNLYWYRRVMGKEIKFLLHFVKESKQDESGMPNNRFLAERTGGTYSTLKVQPAELEDSGVYFCASSQCKAGPLTFYYGYTFGSGTRLTVV.

This rearrangement joins TRBV29-1 to TRBJ1-2; 7 bases fit TRBD1. The trim removed 3 bases at V and 4 bases at J, leaving 5 bases unmatched. Germline V gene data show CDR1 as SQVTM and CDR2 as ANQGSEA. CDR3 size: 13 residues. The CDR3 here is CSVDETGLYGYTF. The CDR3 coding sequence is TGCAGCGTTGACGAGACAGGGCTCTATGGCTACACCTTC.

About this clone itself: The same CDR3 is also encoded by other DNA sequences in this sample. The V and J genes are TRBV24-1 and TRBJ2-2; 10 bases fit TRBD2. The CDR3 is made up of 16 amino acids. CDR1 and CDR2 (germline): KGHDR, SFDVKD. J lost 0 bases, V lost 3 bases, and 0 bases had no gene match. The CDR3 spells CATSDSGRANTGELFF. CDR3 sequence (DNA): TGTGCCACCAGTGATAGCGGGAGGGCGAACACCGGGGAGCTGTTTTTT.

The rearrangement joins TRBV12-3 or TRBV12-4 to TRBJ1-4, with a weak D call TRBD1 (5 bases). The CDR3 is 13 residues long. V dropped 3 bases and J dropped 7 bases, with 9 bases sitting between them. CDR3 region: CASSLGQSEKLFF. The CDR3 DNA reads TGTGCCAGCAGTTTGGGGCAGAGTGAAAAACTGTTTTTT.

This sequence joins TRBV19 and TRBJ2-1; 10 positions match TRBD2. The CDR3 runs 17 residues. Germline V gene data show CDR1 as LNHDA and CDR2 as SQIVND (reference sequence). With V trimmed by 3 bases and J by 7 bases, 12 bases remained unmatched. CDR3 nucleotides: TGTGCCAGTAGTATCTCTATCCTAGCGGGAGTAGTTAATGAGCAGTTCTTC. As protein: CASSISILAGVVNEQFF. Together with reference TRBV19 and TRBJ2-1, the CDR3 gives the full variable domain: DGGITQSPKYLFRKEGQNVTLSCEQNLNHDAMYWYRQDPGQGLRLIYYSQIVNDFQKGDIAEGYSVSREKKESFPLTVTSAQKNPTAFYLCASSISILAGVVNEQFFGPGTRLTVL.

V and J are TRBV18 and TRBJ2-1; TRBD1 might be the D (6 bases). Germline CDR1 is KGHSH and CDR2 is LQKENI. The V gene lost 5 bases and the J gene lost 1 base, with 12 bases spanning the gap. The CDR3 is 15 residues long. CDR3 DNA sequence: TGTGCCAGCTCAGAACAACAGGGATCCTACAATGAGCAGTTCTTC. The encoded protein is CASSEQQGSYNEQFF.

The CDR3 protein is CASNRGFGAYNSPLHF. The CDR3 DNA follows: TGTGCCAGCAACCGGGGATTCGGCGCCTATAATTCACCCCTCCACTTT. The rearrangement joins TRBV28 to TRBJ1-6; the D is unclear. This CDR3 region has 16 residues. The germline V gene encodes CDR1 MDHEN and CDR2 SYDVKM. V dropped 7 bases and J dropped 2 bases, with 15 bases sitting between them.

This chain's CDR3 is CASSAGREPGGNTIYF. The CDR3 nucleotides read TGTGCCAGCAGCGCGGGTCGCGAACCTGGTGGAAACACCATATATTTT. This chain connects TRBV6-2 or TRBV6-3 to TRBJ1-3; D unresolved. Germline-derived CDR1 and CDR2 are MNHEY and SVGEGT. This CDR3 is built from 16 residues. V shed 6 bases and J shed 3 bases, with 18 bases lying between them.

The V call is TRBV10-3, the J call TRBJ2-1; possible D gene TRBD1, 5 bases. Trimming took off 0 bases at V and 4 bases at J, with 16 bases between the two ends. Germline V gene sequence: CDR1 ENHRY, CDR2 SYGVKD. This CDR3 has 17 amino acids. The CDR3 bases are TGTGCCATCAGTGAGTCTAAGCAGTGGACAAATTACAATGAGCAGTTCTTC. The encoded protein is CAISESKQWTNYNEQFF.

A note on this clone: This sample includes further DNA sequences coding for the same CDR3. The chain combines TRBV2 with TRBJ2-3; 9 bases match TRBD2. The V and J ends lost 4 bases and 0 bases, in that order; junction bases with no gene match: 2. The germline CDR1 and CDR2 sequences are SNHLY and FYNNEI. The CDR3 sequence is 15 residues long. CDR3 protein: CASSGTSGSTDTQYF. DNA for the CDR3: TGTGCCAGCAGTGGTACTAGCGGGAGCACAGATACGCAGTATTTT.

The rearrangement uses TRBV7-8 and TRBJ2-7, with D perhaps matching TRBD1 (5 bases). This CDR3 region has 15 residues. Per germline, CDR1 SGHVS and CDR2 FQNEAQ. V shed 1 base and J shed 4 bases, with 14 bases lying between them. CDR3 loop: CASSLGGPEVYEQYF. DNA for the CDR3: TGTGCCAGCAGCTTAGGGGGCCCTGAAGTATACGAGCAGTACTTC.

The chain carries TRBV27 and TRBJ1-6; TRBD1 matches 7 bases. CDR3 size: 16 residues. Trimming cost V 4 bases and J 6 bases; bases outside gene matches: 9. Per germline, CDR1 MNHEY and CDR2 SMNVEV (reference sequence). The CDR3 protein is CASSYDPGQPNSPLHF. As DNA, the CDR3 is TGTGCCAGCAGTTACGACCCGGGACAGCCTAATTCACCCCTCCACTTT.

CDR3 DNA: TGTGCCAGCAGTACCCGGGAGTACAATGAGCAGTTCTTC. Its translation is CASSTREYNEQFF. V gene TRBV6-5 combines with J gene TRBJ2-1; possibly TRBD2 for D (6 bases). The CDR3 runs 13 residues. Looked up from germline, CDR1 is MNHEY and CDR2 is SVGAGI. Trimming took 5 bases from V and 4 from J, leaving 9 bases between them.

The chain employs TRBV28 and TRBJ2-5, with a weak D call TRBD2 (6 bases). Germline values: CDR1 MDHEN, CDR2 SYDVKM. CDR3 length equals 16 residues. The V end lost 5 bases, the J end lost 1 base, and 17 bases lay between the germline ends. In DNA, the CDR3 is TGTGCCAGCAGTCCTCCAAATCGGGGGATCCAAGAGACCCAGTACTTC. The encoded protein is CASSPPNRGIQETQYF.

The chain has TRBV5-4 and TRBJ1-2; 7 bases match TRBD1. Germline CDR1 reads SGHNT; CDR2 reads YYREEE (reference sequence). The CDR3 covers 15 residues. After removal of 5 bases from V and 9 bases from J, the junction contained 16 bases not matched to a gene. The CDR3 DNA sequence: TGTGCCAGCAGTATCTCAGGGACAGCAAGGGAGCGCTACACCTTC. It codes for CASSISGTARERYTF.

The gene calls are TRBV7-2 and TRBJ1-2, with no clear D. V was shortened by 0 bases and J by 5 bases, with 13 bases between the two germline ends. The CDR3 sequence is 15 residues long. CDR1 is SGHTA, CDR2 FQGNSA, per germline. The CDR3 sequence is CASSLAGGSTYGYTF. CDR3 nucleotides: TGTGCCAGCAGCTTAGCAGGAGGCAGCACTTATGGCTACACCTTC. Drawing the rest from reference TRBV7-2 and TRBJ1-2, the complete variable domain is GAGVSQSPSNKVTEKGKDVELRCDPISGHTALYWYRQSLGQGLEFLIYFQGNSAPDKSGLPSDRFSAERTGGSVSTLTIQRTQQEDSAVYLCASSLAGGSTYGYTFGSGTRLTVV.